A selection of T cell receptor beta chains follows, all from one sample in a study of T cell responses to AZD1222 COVID-19 vaccine. Sequenced by immunoSEQ multiplex PCR; TCRdb stores in-frame clones only, minus some. The table has some 150,000 clones, 80% to 95% seen once. This material consisted of peripheral blood, taken 28 days after the second AZD1222 dose. The receptors shown here come from an adult who received the AZD1222 COVID-19 vaccine. Each CDR3 is given with its conserved first and last residue. The D gene is left open where the match is weak. Size is stated for part of the rows, as once, few or many counts, or as a class when the clone is expanded.

J,size,D,V,DNA,CDR3
TRBJ1-1,NA,NA,TRBV27,TGTGCCAGCAGTCTCCCCCCACCGAACACTGAAGCTTTCTTT,CASSLPPPNTEAFF
TRBJ2-3,NA,NA,TRBV27,TGTGCCAGCAGTTTAGGGTCCACGAGCACAGATACGCAGTATTTT,CASSLGSTSTDTQYF
TRBJ2-1,NA,NA,TRBV19,TGTGCCAGTAGTATGCAGAGCTCCTACAATGAGCAGTTCTTC,CASSMQSSYNEQFF
TRBJ2-1,NA,TRBD2,TRBV19,TGTGCCAGTAGTATCCTAGGACTAGCGGGAGTTGGCTACAATGAGCAGTTCTTC,CASSILGLAGVGYNEQFF
TRBJ2-5,NA,TRBD1,TRBV27,TGTGCCAGCAGTTTATCACGAGGGGGCCCCCAGTACTTC,CASSLSRGGPQYF
TRBJ1-1,few,NA,TRBV2,TGTGCCAGCACCCTGGTAAGGGACACTGAAGCTTTCTTT,CASTLVRDTEAFF
TRBJ2-5,few,NA,TRBV20-1,TGCAGTGCTGCCCAAGAGACCCAGTACTTC,CSAAQETQYF
TRBJ2-1,NA,NA,TRBV27,TGTGCCAGCAGTTTCGACCGTCGAATCCCATACAATGAGCAGTTCTTC,CASSFDRRIPYNEQFF
TRBJ1-4,NA,TRBD1,TRBV5-8,TGTGCCAGCAGCTTGGGGCAACAGGGGGCTAATGAAAAACTGTTTTTT,CASSLGQQGANEKLFF
TRBJ1-5,NA,NA,TRBV19,TGTGCCAGTAGTATAGGCAGGGAAGGGAGACAGCCCCAGCATTTT,CASSIGREGRQPQHF
TRBJ1-1,NA,NA,TRBV6-1,TGTGCCAGCAACTCTGGGGGGGAGAACACTGAAGCTTTCTTT,CASNSGGENTEAFF
TRBJ1-2,NA,NA,TRBV28,TGTGCCAGCAGTTTAGGGGCGAACTATGGCTACACCTTC,CASSLGANYGYTF
TRBJ2-5,NA,NA,TRBV4-2,TGTGCCAGCAGCCAAGAGTCTCGGGGGCCCCAAGAGACCCAGTACTTC,CASSQESRGPQETQYF
TRBJ2-1,once,NA,TRBV19,TGTGCCAGTAGTATAGGCTACAATGAGCAGTTCTTC,CASSIGYNEQFF
TRBJ2-1,NA,NA,TRBV5-1,TGCGCCAGCAGCTTGGAGCCTAGCTCCTACAATGAGCAGTTCTTC,CASSLEPSSYNEQFF
TRBJ1-2,NA,TRBD1,TRBV3-1/TRBV3-2,TGTGCCAGCAGCCAAGTCGGGGACAGGGGTGGCGGCTACACCTTC,CASSQVGDRGGGYTF
TRBJ2-5,NA,NA,TRBV2,TGTGCCAGCAGCGTAGGGCCAGGGGAGGGAGAGACCCAGTACTTC,CASSVGPGEGETQYF
TRBJ1-2,NA,NA,TRBV27,TGTGCCAGCAGTTTAGGACAGAACTATGGCTACACCTTC,CASSLGQNYGYTF
TRBJ1-1,NA,NA,TRBV7-9,TGTGCCATCGGGGATCAGGGCGACGTTGCTTTCTTT,CAIGDQGDVAFF
TRBJ2-7,once,NA,TRBV30,TGTGCCTGGAGTGTCTGGACCTACGAGCAGTACTTC,CAWSVWTYEQYF
TRBJ2-7,medium-sized,NA,TRBV21-1,TGTGCCAGCAGCAAAGTAAGGCAGTGCGGACAGGTTGACTCCTACGAGCAGTACTTC,CASSKVRQCGQVDSYEQYF
TRBJ2-3,few,NA,TRBV7-9,TGTGCCAGCAGTAGGGAGCGGAGCACAGATACGCAGTATTTT,CASSRERSTDTQYF
TRBJ2-7,NA,NA,TRBV11-2,TGTGCCAGCAGCTTAGGAGACAACTACGAGCAGTACTTC,CASSLGDNYEQYF
TRBJ2-7,once,NA,TRBV5-1,TGCGCCAGCAGCTTGGCCTACGAGCAGTACTTC,CASSLAYEQYF
TRBJ1-1,NA,NA,TRBV4-2,TGTGCCAGCAGCCAAGGAGAGACAGGAGTGAACACTGAAGCTTTCTTT,CASSQGETGVNTEAFF
TRBJ2-3,NA,NA,TRBV11-3,TGTGCCAGCAGCCCCGGGGGCGGGGGCACAGATACGCAGTATTTT,CASSPGGGGTDTQYF
TRBJ1-1,once,NA,TRBV27,TGTGCCAGCAGTTTAGGGGCGGCGTTAATGAACACTGAAGCTTTCTTT,CASSLGAALMNTEAFF
TRBJ1-2,NA,NA,TRBV9,TGTGCCAGCAGCGCCCTAGACAGCTACTATGGCTACACCTTC,CASSALDSYYGYTF
TRBJ1-2,NA,NA,TRBV12-3/TRBV12-4,TGTGCCAGCAGTTTACAGAACACCGACTACACCTTC,CASSLQNTDYTF
TRBJ2-5,NA,NA,TRBV20-1,TGCAGTGCTAGACCTCAAGAGACCCAGTACTTC,CSARPQETQYF
TRBJ1-2,NA,NA,TRBV30,TGTGCCTGGAGAGGAGCCCCTTCTCGTTTGGGCGGCTACACCTTC,CAWRGAPSRLGGYTF
TRBJ2-4,NA,NA,TRBV5-4,TGTGCCAGCAGCTTGGGCGGGTTTAAAAACATTCAGTACTTC,CASSLGGFKNIQYF
TRBJ1-6,NA,TRBD1,TRBV7-2,TGTGCCAGCAGCCCCGGGACAGGGAGCAATTCACCCCTCCACTTT,CASSPGTGSNSPLHF
TRBJ2-2,NA,NA,TRBV6-5,TGTGCCAGCAGTTATGGGGGCATCGGGGAGCTGTTTTTT,CASSYGGIGELFF
TRBJ2-4,NA,TRBD2,TRBV5-1,TGCGCCAGCAGCTTAGCGGGAACAGCCAAAAACATTCAGTACTTC,CASSLAGTAKNIQYF
TRBJ2-3,NA,NA,TRBV28,TGTGCCAGCAGTTTTGGGGTGGTCTGGGAGAGCGGTAAAAGCCCCACAGATACGCAGTATTTT,CASSFGVVWESGKSPTDTQYF
TRBJ1-2,few,NA,TRBV4-2,TGTGCCAGCAGCCCAGGACAGAGCTATGGCTACACCTTC,CASSPGQSYGYTF
TRBJ2-3,NA,TRBD2,TRBV10-1,TGCGCCAGCAGCCTGGGGACTAGCGGGCGCAGAAAAACGCAGTATTTT,CASSLGTSGRRKTQYF
TRBJ1-2,NA,NA,TRBV6-6,TGTGCCAGCCTGTCCGGGACGGGGGTAGGCTACACCTTC,CASLSGTGVGYTF
TRBJ1-1,NA,NA,TRBV11-2,TGTGCCAGCAGCCCGGGCCTTCTGGAGACTGAAGCTTTCTTT,CASSPGLLETEAFF
TRBJ1-1,few,NA,TRBV5-3,TGTGCCAGAAGCTTGAAGGAGTGGGTGGGGGTGAACACTGAAGCTTTCTTT,CARSLKEWVGVNTEAFF
TRBJ1-2,NA,TRBD1,TRBV10-3,TGTGCCATCAGTGGACAGGGAGACTATGGCTACACCTTC,CAISGQGDYGYTF
TRBJ1-2,once,NA,TRBV11-2,TGTGCCAGCAGCTTAGAAGAGGGACAAGACTATGGCTACACCTTC,CASSLEEGQDYGYTF
TRBJ2-2,NA,NA,TRBV7-7,TGTGCCAGCAGCTTAGGGAGGACGGTGAACACCGGGGAGCTGTTTTTT,CASSLGRTVNTGELFF
TRBJ1-2,once,TRBD1,TRBV10-3,TGTGCCATCAGTGAGTCACAGGGGGTCAACTATGGCTACACCTTC,CAISESQGVNYGYTF
TRBJ2-3,NA,NA,TRBV23-1,TGCGCCAGCAGTCAATCGCTTCCACCGGCGCAGTATTTT,CASSQSLPPAQYF
TRBJ2-7,NA,TRBD1,TRBV27,TGTGCCAGCAGTACCCGGGACAGGGGGCCCTACGAGCAGTACTTC,CASSTRDRGPYEQYF
TRBJ2-3,NA,NA,TRBV7-8,TGTGCCAGCAGCTTCAGTTCGGGATGGAACACAGATACGCAGTATTTT,CASSFSSGWNTDTQYF
TRBJ1-6,NA,NA,TRBV7-2,TGTGCCAGCAGCTTGATTGCAGGGGCCGGCTCCTATAATTCACCCCTCCACTTT,CASSLIAGAGSYNSPLHF
TRBJ2-5,NA,NA,TRBV7-7,TGTGCCAGCAGCCTGGATGGATTCCAAGAGACCCAGTACTTC,CASSLDGFQETQYF
TRBJ2-1,once,TRBD2,TRBV28,TGTGCCAGCAGTTTAACTAGCGCATACAATGAGCAGTTCTTC,CASSLTSAYNEQFF
TRBJ2-3,NA,TRBD1,TRBV9,TGTGCCAGCAGCCAAAGACAGGGGGCGTTAGATACGCAGTATTTT,CASSQRQGALDTQYF
TRBJ1-1,NA,TRBD1,TRBV9,TGTGCCAGCAGCGTAGATCCCCCGGGACAGCTGAACACTGAAGCTTTCTTT,CASSVDPPGQLNTEAFF
TRBJ1-2,NA,NA,TRBV7-9,TGTGCCAGCAGCTTATGGACGAGGGGAACAAACTATGGCTACACCTTC,CASSLWTRGTNYGYTF
TRBJ2-2,NA,NA,TRBV12-3/TRBV12-4,TGTGCCAGCAGGAATACACGGGAGGGGGAGCTGTTTTTT,CASRNTREGELFF
TRBJ1-1,NA,NA,TRBV29-1,TGCAGCGTTGAAACCGGGGGGCAAAGGAACACTGAAGCTTTCTTT,CSVETGGQRNTEAFF
TRBJ2-3,NA,TRBD2,TRBV19,TGTGCCAGTAGGGAAGGACTAGCGGGAGGAGTCACAGATACGCAGTATTTT,CASREGLAGGVTDTQYF